These 7 T cell receptor beta chains originate from one sample sequenced in a study of blood T cell repertoires in COVID-19. TCRdb's copy holds only in-frame clones and misses some; the assay was immunoSEQ multiplex PCR. The sample carries about 300,000 clones, 89% recorded once. Sample: peripheral blood. The receptors shown here come from a man in his late teens or twenties who had recovered from COVID-19.

The chain couples TRBV12-5 to TRBJ2-3, with TRBD2 matching over 10 bases. The V gene's germline CDR1 is LGHNT and CDR2 FRNRAP. This CDR3 region has 19 residues. With V trimmed by 1 base and J by 3 bases, 13 bases remained unmatched. The CDR3 bases are TGTGCTAGTGGTTTGGCCCTCGGGGAAGCGGGAGGGGTAACAGATACGCAGTATTTT. Translating gives CASGLALGEAGGVTDTQYF.

This chain joins TRBV5-1 and TRBJ2-3; 8 bases align to TRBD2. V trimming: 4 bases; J trimming: 2 bases; junction bases outside the gene matches: 3. CDR1 is SGHRS and CDR2 is YFSETQ in the germline V gene. CDR3 length: 14 residues. CDR3 in DNA: TGCGCCAGCAGCCCGGGACTAGTCACAGATACGCAGTATTTT. This gives the protein CASSPGLVTDTQYF.

This chain links TRBV25-1 with TRBJ2-7, with TRBD1 matching over 7 bases. This CDR3 region has 14 residues. J was trimmed by 5 bases and V by 0 bases; bases with no gene match: 4. CDR1 and CDR2 (germline): MGHDK, SYGVNS. The CDR3 nucleotides are TGTGCCAGCAGTGAATATGAGACAGGGCACGAGCAGTACTTC. It specifies CASSEYETGHEQYF.

V gene TRBV6-4 combines with J gene TRBJ1-1; D gene uncertain. The CDR3 is 13 amino acids. The germline CDR1 and CDR2 sequences are MRHNA and SNTAGT. V lost 2 bases and J 1 base, leaving 5 bases between the germline ends. The CDR3 loop is CASSDRENTEAFF. The CDR3 nucleotides are TGTGCCAGCAGTGACCGGGAGAACACTGAAGCTTTCTTT.

The chain recombines TRBV7-3 with TRBJ2-7; D possibly corresponds to TRBD1 (6 bases). V was cut by 0 bases and J by 3 bases, with 12 bases left in between. The length of the CDR3 is 15 residues. CDR1 and CDR2 (germline): SGHTA, FQGTGA. DNA of the CDR3: TGTGCCAGCAGCTTAACCGGCAGGGGAGTCTACGAGCAGTACTTC. Its protein product is CASSLTGRGVYEQYF.

This rearrangement joins TRBV11-2 to TRBJ2-1; 8 bases agree with TRBD2. Germline values: CDR1 SGHAT, CDR2 FQNNGV. This CDR3 is built from 15 residues. The trim removed 5 bases at V and 6 bases at J, leaving 9 bases unmatched. As DNA, the CDR3 is TGTGCCAGCAGCCAAACCCGGACTAGCATCAATGAGCAGTTCTTC. This codes for CASSQTRTSINEQFF.

This sequence joins TRBV6-6 and TRBJ1-5; maybe TRBD1 (6 bases). Germline V gene lookup returns CDR1 MNHNY and CDR2 SVGAGI (reference sequence). The ends were cut back, 6 bases at V and 1 base at J, with 13 bases in the middle. CDR3 size: 15 residues. CDR3 in amino acids: CASSPMTGSNQPQHF. In nucleotides, the CDR3 is TGTGCCAGCAGCCCCATGACAGGCAGCAATCAGCCCCAGCATTTT.